One sample yielded the 25 T cell receptor beta chains listed below, sequenced in a study of shared clonotypes between healthy human individuals. TCRdb's table, derived via immunoSEQ multiplex PCR, lists solely in-frame clones and lacks some. The sample shows 450,000 to 500,000 clones, approximately 78% of them seen only once. The source material was PBMCs. The receptors stem from a middle-aged woman in good health. Some clones in this sample may be carry-over from other donors' samples.

This clone is a singleton in its sample. The rearrangement joins TRBV6-5 to TRBJ2-3; D is perhaps TRBD2 (5 bases). Trimming took 4 bases from V and 3 from J, leaving 11 bases between them. Looked up from germline, CDR1 is MNHEY and CDR2 is SVGAGI. The CDR3 totals 14 residues. The CDR3 loop is CASSSSRGTDTQYF. The CDR3 DNA sequence: TGTGCCAGCAGTTCCAGTCGGGGAACAGATACGCAGTATTTT.

The rearrangement joins TRBV4-3 to TRBJ2-2, with 8 bases identical to TRBD2. The CDR3 totals 16 residues. Germline V gene sequence: CDR1 LGHNA, CDR2 YSLEER. Trimming took 4 bases from V and 2 from J; bases not matched to a gene: 6. This CDR3 reads CASSPGGTVNTGELFF. DNA for the CDR3: TGCGCCAGCAGCCCGGGGGGGACGGTAAACACCGGGGAGCTGTTTTTT.

The chain links TRBV6-5 to TRBJ1-2; D is unresolved. In germline, CDR1 is MNHEY, CDR2 SVGAGI. Trimming removed 0 bases at V and 4 bases at J, with 15 bases between. The CDR3 extends over 16 amino acids. The CDR3 reads CASSYSRQEKGYGYTF. The CDR3 nucleotides read TGTGCCAGCAGTTACTCGAGGCAGGAGAAGGGCTATGGCTACACCTTC.

The genes are TRBV9 and TRBJ1-3; D is undetermined. CDR3 size: 15 residues. Germline CDR1 and CDR2: SGDLS and YYNGEE. The V gene lost 0 bases and the J gene lost 0 bases, with 7 bases spanning the gap. In nucleotides, the CDR3 is TGTGCCAGCAGCGTAGGAAGTGACTCTGGAAACACCATATATTTT. It encodes CASSVGSDSGNTIYF.

Remarks on this clone: This may arise from a read error, as a much more abundant clone is one base away. The same CDR3 also results from other DNA sequences found in this sample. The chain joins TRBV30 to TRBJ1-1, with D maybe TRBD1 (6 bases). The germline CDR1 and CDR2 sequences are GTSNPN and SVGIG (reference sequence). The CDR3 is 12 residues long. The CDR3 reads CAWRGAAAEAFF. In DNA form, the CDR3 reads TGTGCCTGGAGGGGGGCGGCAGCTGAGGCTTTCTTT.

The V gene is TRBV4-3, the J gene TRBJ2-7, with D possibly being TRBD1 (5 bases). CDR3 length: 16 amino acids. Germline V gives CDR1 LGHNA, CDR2 YSLEER. Trimming removed 0 bases from V and 2 bases from J, with 14 bases in between. The CDR3 DNA is TGCGCCAGCAGCCAAGATCAGGACACTTCTACCTACGAGCAGTACTTC. This translates into CASSQDQDTSTYEQYF.

The chain employs TRBV2 and TRBJ1-4, with 7 nucleotides matching TRBD1. The CDR3 has 15 amino acids. V was pared by 5 bases and J by 7 bases, with 10 bases of the junction left unmatched. In germline, CDR1 is SNHLY, CDR2 FYNNEI. This CDR3 is CASSFQGVGSEKLFF. DNA for the CDR3: TGTGCCAGCAGTTTTCAGGGGGTTGGGTCTGAAAAACTGTTTTTT.

V and J are TRBV7-2 and TRBJ2-5; D uncertain. CDR1 is SGHTA and CDR2 is FQGNSA in the germline V gene. This CDR3 is 13 amino acids long. V lost 4 bases to trimming and J lost 2 bases, with 8 bases between them. The CDR3 sequence: CASSSDRQETQYF. In DNA form, the CDR3 reads TGTGCCAGCAGCTCCGATCGGCAAGAGACCCAGTACTTC.

The chain carries TRBV6-6 and TRBJ2-7; TRBD2 is a possible D gene (6 bases). Trimming took 6 bases from V and 4 from J, leaving 16 bases between them. Germline V gene sequence: CDR1 MNHNY, CDR2 SVGAGI (reference sequence). There are 14 residues in the CDR3. As DNA, the CDR3 is TGTGCCAGCAGCTGGGGAGGAGGTAGTTACGAGCAGTACTTC. Its protein product is CASSWGGGSYEQYF.

The V gene is TRBV11-2, the J gene TRBJ1-4; D remains ambiguous. V gave up 0 bases and J gave up 5 bases, with 7 bases separating them. Germline loops: CDR1 SGHAT, CDR2 FQNNGV. This CDR3 comprises 14 residues. The CDR3 bases are TGTGCCAGCAGCTTAGAGCGGCTGAATGAAAAACTGTTTTTT. Residues: CASSLERLNEKLFF.

This sequence joins TRBV5-1 and TRBJ2-5; D possibly matches TRBD1 or TRBD2 (6 bases each). The CDR3 has 15 amino acids. V was pared by 5 bases and J by 1 base, with 15 bases between. Per the germline V gene, CDR1 is SGHRS and CDR2 is YFSETQ. CDR3 DNA sequence: TGCGCCAGCAGTACCCAAGGGGGGACCCAAGAGACCCAGTACTTC. It translates to CASSTQGGTQETQYF.

The gene calls are TRBV5-1 and TRBJ1-1; D is possibly TRBD1 (6 bases). CDR3 size: 14 residues. Germline values: CDR1 SGHRS, CDR2 YFSETQ. The germline V and J ends were trimmed by 0 bases and 3 bases, with 9 bases remaining between them. CDR3 bases: TGCGCCAGCAGCTTGGACAGGGTGGACACTGAAGCTTTCTTT. Translated: CASSLDRVDTEAFF.

This rearrangement joins TRBV7-9 to TRBJ2-2, with D hard to call. Germline loops: CDR1 SEHNR, CDR2 FQNEAQ (reference sequence). The V gene lost 3 bases and the J gene lost 6 bases, with 14 bases spanning the gap. CDR3 size: 15 residues. The CDR3 bases are TGTGCCAGCAGCTTCGCGCCTCGGAGCGCCGGGGAGCTGTTTTTT. Protein product: CASSFAPRSAGELFF.

The chain uses TRBV23-1 and TRBJ2-4; D remains ambiguous. TRBV23-1 is noted as an ORF with a role that remains uncertain. This CDR3 contains 16 residues. V gave up 2 bases and J gave up 0 bases, with 11 bases separating them. The CDR3 loop reads CASSQTTSLAKNIQYF. DNA for the CDR3: TGCGCCAGCAGTCAAACGACTTCACTAGCCAAAAACATTCAGTACTTC.

The V call is TRBV9, the J call TRBJ2-6; no definite D call. Trimming pared 1 base from V and 1 base from J, leaving 6 bases between. Germline V gene lookup returns CDR1 SGDLS and CDR2 YYNGEE. This CDR3 has 15 residues. The CDR3 is CASSVRPSGANVLTF. CDR3 coding DNA: TGTGCCAGCAGCGTAAGGCCGTCTGGGGCCAACGTCCTGACTTTC.

The J gene is TRBJ1-3, the V gene TRBV6-1; 9 positions agree with TRBD1. The CDR3 contains 15 residues. The germline V gene encodes CDR1 MNHNS and CDR2 SASEGT. V shed 7 bases, J shed 1 base, and the junction held 5 bases outside the gene matches. This CDR3 is CASTWDRDSGNTIYF. CDR3 sequence (DNA): TGTGCCAGCACCTGGGACAGGGATTCTGGAAACACCATATATTTT.

The gene calls are TRBV28 and TRBJ2-7; a weak D match, TRBD1 (7 bases). The V gene lost 2 bases and the J gene lost 2 bases, with 13 bases spanning the gap. The germline CDR1 and CDR2 sequences are MDHEN and SYDVKM. This CDR3 comprises 15 residues. CDR3 sequence: CASSLPQGGPYEQYF. The CDR3 DNA reads as TGTGCCAGCAGTTTACCCCAGGGGGGCCCCTACGAGCAGTACTTC. The whole variable domain, remainder taken from reference TRBV28 and TRBJ2-7, is DVKVTQSSRYLVKRTGEKVFLECVQDMDHENMFWYRQDPGLGLRLIYFSYDVKMKEKGDIPEGYSVSREKKERFSLILESASTNQTSMYLCASSLPQGGPYEQYFGPGTRLTVT.

This clone was picked up a small number of times. The J gene is TRBJ2-1, the V gene TRBV7-8; a possible D gene is TRBD1 (5 bases). The V end was cut by 0 bases, the J end by 13 bases, with 16 bases between. CDR3 length equals 14 residues. Germline V gene data show CDR1 as SGHVS and CDR2 as FQNEAQ. The DNA for the CDR3 is TGTGCCAGCAGCTTAGCGCAGGGCGGAAAAAAACAGTTCTTC. Protein sequence: CASSLAQGGKKQFF.

This chain uses TRBV6-1 with TRBJ1-4; 8 nucleotides line up with TRBD1. Germline V gives CDR1 MNHNS, CDR2 SASEGT. V dropped 4 bases and J dropped 8; count of bases not matched to a gene: 6. The CDR3 extends over 14 amino acids. As DNA, the CDR3 is TGTGCCAGCAGTGCGACGGACAGGGACGAAAAACTGTTTTTT. Translated: CASSATDRDEKLFF.

This clone showed up just once. The gene calls are TRBV23-1 and TRBJ2-5; D remains ambiguous. TRBV23-1 is marked as an open reading frame, function uncertain. This CDR3 has 17 amino acids. V was shortened by 1 base and J by 5 bases, with 20 bases between the two germline ends. The CDR3 coding sequence is TGCGCCAGCAGTCAATACTACCCAGTGGGGAAGCCCGAGACCCAGTACTTC. Amino acid sequence: CASSQYYPVGKPETQYF.

The chain has TRBV28 and TRBJ2-2; no firm D call. Germline values: CDR1 MDHEN, CDR2 SYDVKM. Deletions cut 10 bases from V and 0 bases from J, with 9 bases between. This CDR3 has 13 amino acids. This CDR3 reads CATGLSNTGELFF. CDR3 nucleotide sequence: TGTGCCACTGGCCTTTCGAACACCGGGGAGCTGTTTTTT.

This clone occurred a few times. The rearrangement links TRBV4-1 to TRBJ1-5; TRBD1 matches 7 bases. The CDR3 spans 13 residues. CDR1 MGHRA and CDR2 YSYEKL come from the germline V gene. V dropped 8 bases and J dropped 2; count of bases not matched to a gene: 3. The CDR3 DNA is TGCGCCAGCGGCACAGGGGGCAATCAGCCCCAGCATTTT. This translates into CASGTGGNQPQHF.

This chain connects TRBV10-2 to TRBJ2-1, with 12 bases identical to TRBD2. The V and J ends lost 9 bases and 6 bases, in that order; junction bases with no gene match: 6. Germline-derived CDR1 and CDR2 are WSHSY and SAAADI. The length of the CDR3 is 14 residues. CDR3 nucleotide sequence: TGCGCCAGTAATCTAGCGGGAGGGCTCAATGAGCAGTTCTTC. Translation gives CASNLAGGLNEQFF.

V gene TRBV11-2 combines with J gene TRBJ2-1; possibly TRBD2 for D (5 bases). V gave up 6 bases and J gave up 7 bases, with 7 bases separating them. Germline V gene data show CDR1 as SGHAT and CDR2 as FQNNGV. The CDR3 consists of 11 residues. The DNA for the CDR3 is TGTGCCAGCAGACGAGGGAATGAGCAGTTCTTC. Amino acids: CASRRGNEQFF.

Points on this clone: Other DNA sequences within the sample encode an identical CDR3. The chain links TRBV7-9 to TRBJ2-5; the D is unclear. The CDR3 consists of 11 residues. Germline CDR1 reads SEHNR; CDR2 reads FQNEAQ (reference sequence). V lost 2 bases and J lost 5, with 3 bases in between. For the CDR3, the DNA is TGTGCCAGCAGCTTAACGGAGACCCAGTACTTC. Amino acid sequence: CASSLTETQYF.